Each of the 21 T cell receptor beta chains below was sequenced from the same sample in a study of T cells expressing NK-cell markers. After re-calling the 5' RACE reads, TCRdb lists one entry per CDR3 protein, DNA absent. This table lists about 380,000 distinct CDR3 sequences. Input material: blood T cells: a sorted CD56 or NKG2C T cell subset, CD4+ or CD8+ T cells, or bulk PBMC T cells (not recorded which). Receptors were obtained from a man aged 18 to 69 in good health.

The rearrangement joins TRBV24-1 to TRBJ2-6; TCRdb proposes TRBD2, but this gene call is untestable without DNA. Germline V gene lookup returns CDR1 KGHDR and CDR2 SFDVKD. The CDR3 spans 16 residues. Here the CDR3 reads CATSGRAVGGANVLTF.

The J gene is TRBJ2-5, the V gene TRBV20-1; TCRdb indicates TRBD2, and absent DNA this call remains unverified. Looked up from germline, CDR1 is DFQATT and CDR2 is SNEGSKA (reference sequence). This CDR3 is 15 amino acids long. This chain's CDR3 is CSARPERGGGETQYF.

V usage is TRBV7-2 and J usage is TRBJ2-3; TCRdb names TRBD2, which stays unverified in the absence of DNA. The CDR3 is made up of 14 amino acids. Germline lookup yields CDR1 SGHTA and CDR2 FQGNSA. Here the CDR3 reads CASSLAGLTDTQYF.

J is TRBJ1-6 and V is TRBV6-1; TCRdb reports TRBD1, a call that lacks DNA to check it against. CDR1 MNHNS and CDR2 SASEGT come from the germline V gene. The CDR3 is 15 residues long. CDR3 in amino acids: CASRSGTDHNSPLHF.

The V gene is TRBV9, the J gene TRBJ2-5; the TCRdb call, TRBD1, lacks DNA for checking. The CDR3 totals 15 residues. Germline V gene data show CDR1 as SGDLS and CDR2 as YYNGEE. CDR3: CASSVAEGLLETQYF.

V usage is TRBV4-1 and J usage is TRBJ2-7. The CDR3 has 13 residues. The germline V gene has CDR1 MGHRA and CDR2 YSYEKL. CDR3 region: CASSQGLLGEQYF.

The CDR3 sequence: CASNPGAGGTQYF. The J gene is TRBJ2-5, the V gene TRBV6-1; TCRdb's D gene call, TRBD1, goes unchecked for lack of DNA. CDR3 size: 13 residues. CDR1 is MNHNS, CDR2 SASEGT, per germline.

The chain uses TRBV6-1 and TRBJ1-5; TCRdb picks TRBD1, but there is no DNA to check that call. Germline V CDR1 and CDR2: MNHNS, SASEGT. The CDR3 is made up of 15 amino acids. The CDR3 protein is CASSVDRASNQPQHF.

Here the CDR3 reads CASSYGGTYNEQFF. V and J are TRBV9 and TRBJ2-1; without DNA, the TCRdb call of TRBD1 cannot be checked. There are 14 residues in the CDR3. Germline assignment: CDR1 SGDLS and CDR2 YYNGEE. Complete variable domain (other parts from reference TRBV9 and TRBJ2-1): DSGVTQTPKHLITATGQRVTLRCSPRSGDLSVYWYQQSLDQGLQFLIQYYNGEERAKGNILERFSAQQFPDLHSELNLSSLELGDSALYFCASSYGGTYNEQFFGPGTRLTVL.

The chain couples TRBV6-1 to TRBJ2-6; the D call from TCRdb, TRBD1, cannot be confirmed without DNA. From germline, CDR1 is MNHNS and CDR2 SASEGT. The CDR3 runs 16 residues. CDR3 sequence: CASSEARTGLANVLTF.

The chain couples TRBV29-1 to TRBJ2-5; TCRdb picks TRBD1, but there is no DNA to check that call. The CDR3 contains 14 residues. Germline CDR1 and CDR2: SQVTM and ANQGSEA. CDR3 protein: CSVDRDSQDRTQYF.

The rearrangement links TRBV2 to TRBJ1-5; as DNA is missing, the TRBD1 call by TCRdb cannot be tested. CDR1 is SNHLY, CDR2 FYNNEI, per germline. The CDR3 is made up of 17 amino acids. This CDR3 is CASSDFPGRYSNQPQHF.

CDR3 amino acids: CASSSRLGLAGGLELATQYF. V usage is TRBV11-2 and J usage is TRBJ2-5; TCRdb returns TRBD2, unconfirmable since there is no DNA. The CDR3 is 20 amino acids. Per germline, CDR1 SGHAT and CDR2 FQNNGV.

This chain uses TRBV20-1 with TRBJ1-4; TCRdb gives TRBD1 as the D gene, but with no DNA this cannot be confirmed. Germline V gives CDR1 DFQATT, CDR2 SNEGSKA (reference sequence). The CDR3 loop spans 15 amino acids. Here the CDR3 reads CSAPRTGATNEKLFF.

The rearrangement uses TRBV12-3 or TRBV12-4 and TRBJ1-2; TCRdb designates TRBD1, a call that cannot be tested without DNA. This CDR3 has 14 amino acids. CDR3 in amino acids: CASSFATGGSGYTF.

The CDR3 is CSALGQGPGEAFF. The J gene is TRBJ1-1, the V gene TRBV20-1; without DNA, the TCRdb call of TRBD1 cannot be checked. CDR1 is DFQATT, CDR2 SNEGSKA, per germline (reference sequence). The CDR3 loop spans 13 amino acids.

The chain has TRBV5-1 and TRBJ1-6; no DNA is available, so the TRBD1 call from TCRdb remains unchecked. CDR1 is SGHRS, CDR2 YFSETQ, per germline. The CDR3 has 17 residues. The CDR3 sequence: CASSLRPGQGNNSPLHF.

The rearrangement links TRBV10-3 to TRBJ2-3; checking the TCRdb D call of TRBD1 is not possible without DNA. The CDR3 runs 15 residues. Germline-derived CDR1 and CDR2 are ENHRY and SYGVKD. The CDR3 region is CAISDRDRESDTQYF.

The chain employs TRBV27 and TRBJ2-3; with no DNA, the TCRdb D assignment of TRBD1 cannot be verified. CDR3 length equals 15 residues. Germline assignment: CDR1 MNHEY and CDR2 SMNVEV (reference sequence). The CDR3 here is CASSDRGLRTDTQYF.

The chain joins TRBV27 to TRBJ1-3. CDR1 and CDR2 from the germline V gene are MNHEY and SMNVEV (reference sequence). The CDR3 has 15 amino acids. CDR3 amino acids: CASSQRRGSGNTIYF.

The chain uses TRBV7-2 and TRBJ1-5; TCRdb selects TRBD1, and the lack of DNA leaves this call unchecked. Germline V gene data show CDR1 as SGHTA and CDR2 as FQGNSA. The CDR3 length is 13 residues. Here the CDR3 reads CASGDRAGQPQHF.